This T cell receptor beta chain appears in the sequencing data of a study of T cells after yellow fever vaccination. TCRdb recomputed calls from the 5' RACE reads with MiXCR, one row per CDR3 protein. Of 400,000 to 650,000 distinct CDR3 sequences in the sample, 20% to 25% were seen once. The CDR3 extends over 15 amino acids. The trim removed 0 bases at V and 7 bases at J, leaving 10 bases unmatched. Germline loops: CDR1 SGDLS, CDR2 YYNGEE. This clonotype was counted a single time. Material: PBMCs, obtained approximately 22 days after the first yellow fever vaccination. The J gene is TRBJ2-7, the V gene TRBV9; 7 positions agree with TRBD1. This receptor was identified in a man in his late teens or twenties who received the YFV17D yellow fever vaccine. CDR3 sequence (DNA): TGTGCCAGCAGCGTAGGAAGGGGGCCTTGGGATGAGCAGTACTTC. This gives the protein CASSVGRGPWDEQYF.